The clone carrying this T cell receptor beta chain was picked up a small number of times. This CDR3 has 14 amino acids. CDR1 and CDR2 from the germline V gene are SGHAT and FQNNGV. The V end was cut by 4 bases, the J end by 5 bases, with 15 bases between. The entry originates in a study of cytomegalovirus exposure and HLA in healthy donors. PCR employed 60 Vbeta and 13 Jbeta primers. The protocol was immunoSEQ multiplex PCR, while the TCRdb copy is restricted to in-frame clones and leaves out a portion. The sample records some 130,000 clones, 75% to 90% being singletons. The sample consisted of PBMCs. The J gene is TRBJ2-7, the V gene TRBV11-2, with D possibly TRBD1 on 7 matching bases. The clonotype was recovered from a male donor in good health and CMV-seronegative. CDR3 region: CASSSRQGGNEQYF. The CDR3 bases are TGTGCCAGCAGCTCCCGACAGGGCGGGAACGAGCAGTACTTC.